This T cell receptor (beta chain) derives from a study of blood T cell repertoires in COVID-19. This CDR3 region has 12 residues. V was shortened by 6 bases and J by 6 bases, with 11 bases between the two germline ends. The germline CDR1 and CDR2 sequences are MDHEN and SYDVKM. As originally analysed: From reference gene primer amplification, estimates of nucleated cell counts were derived. Sequenced by immunoSEQ multiplex PCR; TCRdb stores in-frame clones only, minus some. Clone size and V and J calls were adopted from that table, with D and trimming inferred from the DNA. In the table there are about 97,000 clones, more than 75% of which are singletons.

V and J are TRBV28 and TRBJ1-1, with a tentative D call TRBD1 (5 bases). The source of this sequence is a man aged 50 or older with active or convalescent COVID-19. The sample was peripheral blood. This CDR3 reads CASSGGTPEAFF. In DNA form, the CDR3 reads TGTGCCAGCAGCGGAGGGACCCCTGAAGCTTTCTTT.